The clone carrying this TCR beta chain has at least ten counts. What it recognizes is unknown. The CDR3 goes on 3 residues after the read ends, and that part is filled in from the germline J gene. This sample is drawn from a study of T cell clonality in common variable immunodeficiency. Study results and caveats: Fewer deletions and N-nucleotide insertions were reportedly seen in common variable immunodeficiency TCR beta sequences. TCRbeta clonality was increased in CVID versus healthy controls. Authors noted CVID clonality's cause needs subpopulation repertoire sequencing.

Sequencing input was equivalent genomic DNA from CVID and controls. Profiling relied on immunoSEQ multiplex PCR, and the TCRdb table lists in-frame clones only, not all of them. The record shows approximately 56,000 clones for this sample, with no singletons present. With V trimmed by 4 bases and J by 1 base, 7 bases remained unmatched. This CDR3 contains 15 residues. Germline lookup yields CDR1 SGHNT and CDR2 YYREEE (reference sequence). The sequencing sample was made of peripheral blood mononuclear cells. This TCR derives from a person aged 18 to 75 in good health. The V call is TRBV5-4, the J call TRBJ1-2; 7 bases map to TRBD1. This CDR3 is CASSPGTASNYGYTF. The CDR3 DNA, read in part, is TGTGCCAGCAGCCCGGGGACAGCGAGTAACTATGGC.